This T cell receptor beta chain was found in a study of siplizumab effects on memory and regulatory T cells. The CDR3 has 13 amino acids. V lost 3 bases and J 3 bases, leaving 9 bases between the germline ends. Germline-derived CDR1 and CDR2 are SGDLS and YYNGEE. Every sample had some 100,000 of its TCR templates assayed. Repertoires were generated with immunoSEQ multiplex PCR, while TCRdb's copy carries only in-frame clones and drops some. The table has about 63,000 clones, approximately 82% seen once. Sequence data were generated for unstimulated naive, memory, effector memory and TEMRA subsets in a few donor pairs.

This TCR derives from a human donor in good health. The sequenced material came from memory CD4+ T cells sorted from blood. This chain joins TRBV9 and TRBJ2-5, with D possibly matching TRBD2 (5 bases). This CDR3 is CASSAVGKETQYF. The CDR3 bases are TGTGCCAGCAGCGCCGTCGGGAAAGAGACCCAGTACTTC. The complete variable domain, with remaining parts taken from reference TRBV9 and TRBJ2-5, reads DSGVTQTPKHLITATGQRVTLRCSPRSGDLSVYWYQQSLDQGLQFLIQYYNGEERAKGNILERFSAQQFPDLHSELNLSSLELGDSALYFCASSAVGKETQYFGPGTRLLVL.